This T cell receptor beta chain emerged from a study of glioma-infiltrating T cells after dendritic cell vaccination. General observations from the study: Only a small number of patients had complete blood and tumor samples.

Time point denoted: after dendritic cell vaccination, including at tumor progression/relapse. Only patients with spare fresh-frozen tumor and over two years of follow-up were included. Amplification used 60 V beta primers and 13 J beta primers. Measured with immunoSEQ multiplex PCR; TCRdb has only the in-frame clones, and not every one. The sample contains about 58,000 clones, approximately 80% of which appear only once. The length of the CDR3 is 14 residues. V dropped 4 bases and J dropped 6; count of bases not matched to a gene: 6. Germline V gene data show CDR1 as SGHAT and CDR2 as FQNNGV. A note on this clone: Its target is unknown.

The source was blood, collected after dendritic cell vaccination. This TCR derives from a human donor with glioblastoma. The chain couples TRBV11-2 to TRBJ1-5, with 7 bases lining up with TRBD1. The CDR3 nucleotides read TGTGCCAGCAGCTCAGTGACAGGGAGTCAGCCCCAGCATTTT. This encodes CASSSVTGSQPQHF.